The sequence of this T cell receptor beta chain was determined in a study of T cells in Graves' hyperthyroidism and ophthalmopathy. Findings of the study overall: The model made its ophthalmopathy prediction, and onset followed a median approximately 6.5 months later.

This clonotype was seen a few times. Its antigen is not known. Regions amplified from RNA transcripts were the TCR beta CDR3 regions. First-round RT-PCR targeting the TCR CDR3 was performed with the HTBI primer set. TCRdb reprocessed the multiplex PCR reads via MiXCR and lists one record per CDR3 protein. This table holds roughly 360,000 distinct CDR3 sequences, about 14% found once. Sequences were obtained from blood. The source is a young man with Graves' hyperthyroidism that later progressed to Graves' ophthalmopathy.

In nucleotides, the CDR3 is TGCAGTGCTAGGGGGGGCGGGGTTTCGGAAAAACTGTTTTTT. This gives the protein CSARGGGVSEKLFF. The chain couples TRBV20-1 to TRBJ1-4; perhaps TRBD1 as D (6 bases). The CDR3 has 14 residues. Trimming cost V 3 bases and J 8 bases, with 16 bases left between them. Germline CDR1 is DFQATT and CDR2 is SNEGSKA (reference sequence).